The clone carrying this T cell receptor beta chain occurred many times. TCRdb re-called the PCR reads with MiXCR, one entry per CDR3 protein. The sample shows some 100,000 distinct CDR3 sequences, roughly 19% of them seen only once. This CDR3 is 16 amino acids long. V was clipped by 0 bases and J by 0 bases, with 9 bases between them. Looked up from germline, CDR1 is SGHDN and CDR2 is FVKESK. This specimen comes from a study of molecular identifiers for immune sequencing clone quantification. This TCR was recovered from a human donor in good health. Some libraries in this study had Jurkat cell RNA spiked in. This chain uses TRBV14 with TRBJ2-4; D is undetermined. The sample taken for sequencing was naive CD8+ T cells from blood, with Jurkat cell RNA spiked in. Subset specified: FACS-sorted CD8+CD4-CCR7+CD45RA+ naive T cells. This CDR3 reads CASSQDWTGAKNIQYF. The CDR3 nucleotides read TGTGCCAGCAGCCAAGATTGGACGGGAGCCAAAAACATTCAGTACTTC. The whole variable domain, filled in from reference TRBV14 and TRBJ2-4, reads EAGVTQFPSHSVIEKGQTVTLRCDPISGHDNLYWYRRVMGKEIKFLLHFVKESKQDESGMPNNRFLAERTGGTYSTLKVQPAELEDSGVYFCASSQDWTGAKNIQYFGAGTRLSVL.